These 32 T cell receptor beta chains share one sample of origin, sequenced in a study of CD8 T cell repertoires and HIV-1 epitope variants. Repertoires were generated with immunoSEQ multiplex PCR, while TCRdb's copy carries only in-frame clones and drops some. The sample yields about 1,200 clones, about 70% seen once. These TCRs' antigens remain unknown. The source material was cultured CD8+ T cells derived from PBMCs. The receptor source for this set is a male donor with HIV.

In its sample, this clone was seen once. The chain has TRBV28 and TRBJ2-7; D is undetermined. Trimming stripped 6 bases from V and 7 bases from J, with 10 bases between. From germline, CDR1 is MDHEN and CDR2 SYDVKM. The CDR3 length is 11 residues. CDR3 region: CASSVNMEQYF. The CDR3 DNA sequence: TGTGCCAGCAGCGTGAACATGGAGCAGTACTTC.

The rearrangement uses TRBV7-2 and TRBJ1-4, with 7 bases aligning to TRBD1. The germline gives CDR1 SGHTA, CDR2 FQGNSA. This CDR3 spans 16 amino acids. The V segment lost 5 bases and the J segment 7 bases; nucleotides outside the gene matches: 13. This chain's CDR3 is CASSRPGGGGVEKLFF. CDR3 DNA: TGTGCCAGCAGCCGACCGGGGGGAGGGGGCGTTGAAAAACTGTTTTTT.

The chain has TRBV5-6 and TRBJ2-7; TRBD1 aligns across 8 bases. This CDR3 has 15 residues. CDR1 and CDR2 (germline): SGHDT, YYEEEE. V was pared by 0 bases and J by 2 bases, with 4 bases of the junction left unmatched. CDR3 residues: CASSLETGATYEQYF. The CDR3 coding sequence is TGTGCCAGCAGCTTGGAGACAGGGGCAACCTACGAGCAGTACTTC. The variable domain in full, completed from reference TRBV5-6 and TRBJ2-7, reads DAGVTQSPTHLIKTRGQQVTLRCSPKSGHDTVSWYQQALGQGPQFIFQYYEEEERQRGNFPDRFSGHQFPNYSSELNVNALLLGDSALYLCASSLETGATYEQYFGPGTRLTVT.

This clone occurred a few times. The J gene is TRBJ1-1, the V gene TRBV5-1, with TRBD1 as a possible D gene (6 bases). Per the germline V gene, CDR1 is SGHRS and CDR2 is YFSETQ. V lost 3 bases and J 4 bases, leaving 10 bases between the germline ends. CDR3 length: 13 amino acids. CDR3 residues: CASSYSQGTEAFF. CDR3 sequence (DNA): TGCGCCAGCAGCTATTCACAGGGCACTGAAGCTTTCTTT.

V is TRBV7-2 and J is TRBJ2-3; TRBD2 agrees at 7 bases. V gave up 8 bases and J gave up 2 bases; unmatched junction bases: 10. Germline lookup yields CDR1 SGHTA and CDR2 FQGNSA. This CDR3 is 15 amino acids long. CDR3 DNA: TGTGCCAGCCTAAGGGATAGCGGGTCCACAGATACGCAGTATTTT. Translated, it gives CASLRDSGSTDTQYF.

This clone was found a few times. This chain uses TRBV10-2 with TRBJ2-3; 11 bases are shared with TRBD2. Germline loops: CDR1 WSHSY, CDR2 SAAADI. The V and J ends lost 2 bases and 6 bases, in that order; junction bases with no gene match: 4. The CDR3 sequence is 15 residues long. The CDR3 protein is CASSEIGLAGDTQYF. In DNA form, the CDR3 reads TGCGCCAGCAGTGAGATAGGACTAGCGGGCGATACGCAGTATTTT.

The CDR3: CSVRGQEGMSYEQYF. CDR3 coding DNA: TGCAGCGTGAGAGGACAGGAAGGCATGTCCTACGAGCAGTACTTC. J is TRBJ2-7 and V is TRBV29-1; 7 positions agree with TRBD1. V shed 6 bases and J 1 base; nucleotides not matched to a gene: 12. The length of the CDR3 is 15 residues. From germline, CDR1 is SQVTM and CDR2 ANQGSEA.

The chain employs TRBV5-6 and TRBJ2-7; a weak D match, TRBD2 (5 bases). Trimming removed 0 bases at V and 4 bases at J, with 17 bases between. CDR1 and CDR2 from the germline V gene are SGHDT and YYEEEE. The CDR3 spans 16 residues. CDR3 sequence: CASSLGPSLGDYEQYF. The CDR3 DNA reads TGTGCCAGCAGCTTGGGGCCTTCTTTGGGAGATTACGAGCAGTACTTC.

The gene calls are TRBV28 and TRBJ2-2; D uncertain. CDR3 length: 14 amino acids. Germline lookup yields CDR1 MDHEN and CDR2 SYDVKM. V lost 6 bases, J lost 0 bases, and 8 bases lay in between. The CDR3 DNA reads TGTGCCAGCAGGCTAGGGTCGAACACCGGGGAGCTGTTTTTT. The encoded protein is CASRLGSNTGELFF. The full variable domain, in which reference TRBV28 and TRBJ2-2 provide the parts outside the CDR3, is DVKVTQSSRYLVKRTGEKVFLECVQDMDHENMFWYRQDPGLGLRLIYFSYDVKMKEKGDIPEGYSVSREKKERFSLILESASTNQTSMYLCASRLGSNTGELFFGEGSRLTVL.

The chain has TRBV2 and TRBJ1-1; tentative D call: TRBD1 (5 bases). The CDR3 runs to 14 residues. The V and J ends lost 0 bases and 10 bases respectively, with 15 bases between them. The germline gives CDR1 SNHLY, CDR2 FYNNEI. The CDR3 region is CASSEASGGRGAFF. The CDR3 DNA follows: TGTGCCAGCAGTGAAGCCTCCGGGGGTAGGGGAGCTTTCTTT.

V usage is TRBV30 and J usage is TRBJ2-1; possibly TRBD2 for D (6 bases). V gave up 4 bases and J gave up 9 bases, with 25 bases separating them. The CDR3 contains 16 residues. Looked up from germline, CDR1 is GTSNPN and CDR2 is SVGIG (reference sequence). The CDR3 is CAWIPRPAGPRGEQFF. The CDR3 region has the DNA TGTGCCTGGATCCCGAGGCCGGCGGGGCCCCGGGGTGAGCAGTTCTTC.

The rearrangement joins TRBV30 to TRBJ2-1; D perhaps matches TRBD1 (6 bases). The CDR3 spans 12 residues. CDR1 and CDR2 (germline): GTSNPN, SVGIG (reference sequence). V dropped 1 base and J dropped 13 bases, with 14 bases sitting between them. CDR3 in amino acids: CAWSEGEQLQFF. Here the CDR3 DNA reads TGTGCCTGGAGTGAGGGGGAACAGCTCCAGTTCTTC. The variable domain in full, completed from reference TRBV30 and TRBJ2-1, reads SQTIHQWPATLVQPVGSPLSLECTVEGTSNPNLYWYRQAAGRGLQLLFYSVGIGQISSEVPQNLSASRPQDRQFILSSKKLLLSDSGFYLCAWSEGEQLQFFGPGTRLTVL.

The chain employs TRBV13 and TRBJ1-1, with 8 bases matching TRBD1. The CDR3 runs 15 residues. Per the germline V gene, CDR1 is PRHDT and CDR2 is FYEKMQ (reference sequence). The J segment lost 1 base and the V segment lost 0 bases, leaving 1 base of the junction unmatched. In DNA, the CDR3 is TGTGCCAGCAGCTTAGGCAGGGGGCCGAACACTGAAGCTTTCTTT. It yields the protein CASSLGRGPNTEAFF.

The chain recombines TRBV28 with TRBJ2-5; D possibly corresponds to TRBD1 (6 bases). Trimming shortened V by 6 bases and J by 2 bases, and 13 bases separated the two germline ends. Germline V CDR1 and CDR2: MDHEN, SYDVKM. CDR3 length: 14 amino acids. The CDR3 spells CASSPGQLQETQYF. The CDR3 bases are TGTGCCAGCAGCCCAGGACAGCTTCAAGAGACCCAGTACTTC. Full variable domain (outside the CDR3, taken from reference TRBV28 and TRBJ2-5): DVKVTQSSRYLVKRTGEKVFLECVQDMDHENMFWYRQDPGLGLRLIYFSYDVKMKEKGDIPEGYSVSREKKERFSLILESASTNQTSMYLCASSPGQLQETQYFGPGTRLLVL.

This rearrangement joins TRBV19 to TRBJ2-1; 10 nucleotides agree with TRBD1. This CDR3 is built from 15 residues. Germline V CDR1 and CDR2: LNHDA, SQIVND (reference sequence). The V and J ends lost 3 bases and 7 bases, in that order; junction bases with no gene match: 6. Here the CDR3 DNA reads TGTGCCAGTAGTATGGCGGGACAGGGGATTAATGAGCAGTTCTTC. Translating it yields CASSMAGQGINEQFF.

The CDR3 nucleotides are TGTGCCCCCAGATCTGTGTCTTTGGGCACTGAAGCTTTCTTT. Protein product: CAPRSVSLGTEAFF. The chain is built from TRBV6-5 and TRBJ1-1; D gene uncertain. The CDR3 sequence is 14 residues long. Germline assignment: CDR1 MNHEY and CDR2 SVGAGI. The V end lost 11 bases, the J end lost 4 bases, and 20 bases lay between the germline ends.

The V and J genes are TRBV19 and TRBJ2-1, with 9 bases aligning to TRBD2. Germline V gives CDR1 LNHDA, CDR2 SQIVND (reference sequence). This CDR3 spans 15 amino acids. The V segment lost 5 bases and the J segment 4 bases; nucleotides outside the gene matches: 6. DNA for the CDR3: TGTGCCAGTAGTTCCGGGACTAGCACTTACAATGAGCAGTTCTTC. It is translated as CASSSGTSTYNEQFF. The full variable domain, completed using reference TRBV19 and TRBJ2-1, is DGGITQSPKYLFRKEGQNVTLSCEQNLNHDAMYWYRQDPGQGLRLIYYSQIVNDFQKGDIAEGYSVSREKKESFPLTVTSAQKNPTAFYLCASSSGTSTYNEQFFGPGTRLTVL.

This clone showed up just a few times. The chain combines TRBV28 with TRBJ1-5, with D hard to call. V dropped 3 bases and J dropped 0 bases, with 3 bases sitting between them. This CDR3 is built from 13 residues. Germline V gene sequence: CDR1 MDHEN, CDR2 SYDVKM. The CDR3: CASSFSSNQPQHF. As DNA, the CDR3 is TGTGCCAGCAGTTTTAGTAGCAATCAGCCCCAGCATTTT.

The V call is TRBV5-1, the J call TRBJ1-2; perhaps TRBD1 as D (5 bases). Germline V gives CDR1 SGHRS, CDR2 YFSETQ. Trimming took off 4 bases at V and 8 bases at J, with 15 bases between the two ends. The CDR3 covers 13 residues. CDR3 DNA: TGCGCCAGCAGCCTGGGGACCGCCGGAGGCTACACCTTC. This codes for CASSLGTAGGYTF.

This clone is large (0.1 to 1%) within its sample. This chain uses TRBV19 with TRBJ2-7, with D maybe TRBD2 (6 bases). The CDR3 is 14 amino acids. From germline, CDR1 is LNHDA and CDR2 SQIVND (reference sequence). Trimming cost V 4 bases and J 4 bases, with 14 bases left between them. This chain's CDR3 is CASSTLATEYEQYF. CDR3 coding DNA: TGTGCCAGTAGTACCCTAGCGACAGAATACGAGCAGTACTTC.

This clone was counted once. This rearrangement joins TRBV19 to TRBJ2-7; unclear D gene. The CDR3 is made up of 13 amino acids. Germline CDR1 reads LNHDA; CDR2 reads SQIVND (reference sequence). Trimming shortened V by 2 bases and J by 0 bases, and 5 bases separated the two germline ends. The CDR3 is CASSISISYEQYF. DNA for the CDR3: TGTGCCAGTAGTATAAGCATCTCCTACGAGCAGTACTTC.

The chain uses TRBV10-3 and TRBJ2-7; D is possibly TRBD2 (6 bases). Germline CDR1 ENHRY, CDR2 SYGVKD. Trimming took off 8 bases at V and 0 bases at J, with 11 bases between the two ends. CDR3 length: 13 amino acids. CDR3 nucleotide sequence: TGTGCCATCGGAGGGCCAAGCTCCTACGAGCAGTACTTC. Translated, it gives CAIGGPSSYEQYF.

The CDR3, as DNA: TGTGCCAGCAGTTTACTATATCACAATGAGCAGTTCTTC. It specifies CASSLLYHNEQFF. The chain links TRBV28 to TRBJ2-1; no reliable D call. This CDR3 comprises 13 residues. Germline CDR1 is MDHEN and CDR2 is SYDVKM. Trimming took 2 bases from V and 5 from J, leaving 7 bases between them.

V gene TRBV4-3 combines with J gene TRBJ2-7; 9 bases align to TRBD1. J gave up 0 bases and V 3 bases, and 3 bases lay outside the gene matches. From germline, CDR1 is LGHNA and CDR2 YSLEER. This CDR3 spans 15 amino acids. The CDR3, as DNA: TGCGCCAGCAGCCAGGAACAGGGGGCCTCCTACGAGCAGTACTTC. The encoded protein is CASSQEQGASYEQYF.

The CDR3 region is CASSDTGPNQPQHF. The CDR3 nucleotides read TGTGCCAGCAGTGACACAGGGCCCAATCAGCCCCAGCATTTT. The chain couples TRBV2 to TRBJ1-5; possibly TRBD1 for D (6 bases). The CDR3 length is 14 residues. Germline-derived CDR1 and CDR2 are SNHLY and FYNNEI. V gave up 3 bases and J gave up 3 bases, with 9 bases separating them.

J is TRBJ2-1 and V is TRBV19; tentative D call: TRBD2 (7 bases). The length of the CDR3 is 13 residues. CDR1 LNHDA and CDR2 SQIVND come from the germline V gene (reference sequence). V lost 5 bases to trimming and J lost 8 bases, with 13 bases between them. The CDR3: CASSLGGGHEQFF. Here the CDR3 DNA reads TGTGCCAGTAGTCTTGGGGGGGGCCATGAGCAGTTCTTC.

This clone was found once. The chain carries TRBV13 and TRBJ2-1; TRBD2 agrees at 7 bases. The CDR3 contains 14 residues. Germline lookup yields CDR1 PRHDT and CDR2 FYEKMQ (reference sequence). The junction had 11 bases not matched to a gene; V was cut back by 6 bases and J by 9 bases. This CDR3 reads CASRSRGDRGEQFF. The CDR3, as DNA: TGTGCCAGCAGGTCCCGGGGGGACCGGGGTGAGCAGTTCTTC.

This clone has just one count. J is TRBJ2-1 and V is TRBV27, with 13 bases aligning to TRBD2. Germline CDR1 MNHEY, CDR2 SMNVEV (reference sequence). This CDR3 is 15 amino acids long. J lost 7 bases, V lost 4 bases, and 4 bases had no gene match. CDR3 region: CASSWTSGSYNEQFF. The DNA of the CDR3 is TGTGCCAGCAGTTGGACTAGCGGGAGTTATAATGAGCAGTTCTTC.

This clone has just a few counts. V is TRBV29-1 and J is TRBJ2-2; no clear D gene. The CDR3 loop spans 12 amino acids. From germline, CDR1 is SQVTM and CDR2 ANQGSEA. V gave up 6 bases and J gave up 4 bases, with 9 bases separating them. The CDR3, as DNA: TGCAGCGTCTTGAAGGGCACCGGGGAGCTGTTTTTT. This gives the protein CSVLKGTGELFF.

The CDR3 is CASSWGTGTEAFF. The CDR3 DNA sequence: TGTGCCAGTAGTTGGGGGACAGGCACTGAAGCTTTCTTT. The J gene is TRBJ1-1, the V gene TRBV19; 8 bases match TRBD1. In germline, CDR1 is LNHDA, CDR2 SQIVND (reference sequence). After removal of 5 bases from V and 4 bases from J, the junction contained 3 bases not matched to a gene. This CDR3 spans 13 amino acids.

This chain joins TRBV19 and TRBJ2-2; D is unclear. The CDR3 runs 16 residues. Trimming removed 0 bases at V and 1 base at J, with 9 bases between. The germline gives CDR1 LNHDA, CDR2 SQIVND (reference sequence). DNA for the CDR3: TGTGCCAGTAGTATAGATCTTCGTGGGAACACCGGGGAGCTGTTTTTT. Translated, it gives CASSIDLRGNTGELFF.

The J gene is TRBJ2-7, the V gene TRBV27, with D hard to call. V dropped 2 bases and J dropped 0 bases, with 11 bases sitting between them. CDR3 size: 15 residues. Germline V lookup: CDR1 MNHEY, CDR2 SMNVEV (reference sequence). The CDR3 sequence: CASSLQAGSSYEQYF. The CDR3 region has the DNA TGTGCCAGCAGTTTACAAGCCGGTAGCTCCTACGAGCAGTACTTC.